The 17 T cell receptor beta chains below come from one sample, sequenced in a study of blood T cell repertoires in COVID-19. The repertoire was sequenced with immunoSEQ multiplex PCR; TCRdb's copy has only in-frame clones and lacks some. The sample yields 250,000 to 400,000 clones, more than 90% seen once. Input material: PBMCs or T cells enriched from blood (not recorded which). The source of these receptors is a man between 60 and 75 years old who had recovered from COVID-19.

The J gene is TRBJ1-1, the V gene TRBV11-2; D is perhaps TRBD1 (5 bases). Trimming took 5 bases from V and 4 from J, leaving 11 bases between them. The germline V gene encodes CDR1 SGHAT and CDR2 FQNNGV. This CDR3 is built from 13 residues. This CDR3 reads CASSPLGGTEAFF. The CDR3 nucleotides are TGTGCCAGCAGCCCATTGGGGGGCACTGAAGCTTTCTTT.

J is TRBJ1-1 and V is TRBV7-9; maybe TRBD1 (5 bases). Germline V lookup: CDR1 SEHNR, CDR2 FQNEAQ (reference sequence). The V and J ends lost 5 bases and 1 base respectively, with 8 bases between them. The CDR3 loop spans 13 amino acids. The CDR3: CASSVTGNTEAFF. Here the CDR3 DNA reads TGTGCCAGCAGCGTAACAGGGAACACTGAAGCTTTCTTT.

This clone was picked up a small number of times. The chain recombines TRBV5-1 with TRBJ2-5; TRBD2 aligns across 10 bases. V lost 3 bases to trimming and J lost 5 bases; unmatched junction nucleotides: 13. The CDR3 is 17 residues long. Germline-derived CDR1 and CDR2 are SGHRS and YFSETQ. This CDR3 is CASSSSGGTLQDETQYF. CDR3 DNA sequence: TGCGCCAGCAGCTCTAGCGGGGGAACACTACAGGATGAGACCCAGTACTTC.

This chain links TRBV18 with TRBJ2-7, with TRBD1 matching 9 bases. Germline loops: CDR1 KGHSH, CDR2 LQKENI. V lost 4 bases and J lost 2; bases outside the gene matches: 9. The CDR3 is made up of 16 amino acids. The CDR3 sequence: CASSHQGQGPTYEQYF. The CDR3 nucleotides read TGTGCCAGCTCACACCAGGGACAGGGCCCAACCTACGAGCAGTACTTC.

V is TRBV7-3 and J is TRBJ2-3, with 9 nucleotides matching TRBD2. V lost 0 bases to trimming and J lost 4 bases; unmatched junction nucleotides: 11. Germline loops: CDR1 SGHTA, CDR2 FQGTGA. This CDR3 region has 18 residues. DNA for the CDR3: TGTGCCAGCAGCTTAACGGCTCTGGCGGGAGGGCGGGCAGATACGCAGTATTTT. Translating it yields CASSLTALAGGRADTQYF.

The rearrangement uses TRBV7-8 and TRBJ2-3; 14 bases map to TRBD2. The CDR3 is 18 amino acids. The V and J ends lost 4 bases and 6 bases, in that order; junction bases with no gene match: 12. From germline, CDR1 is SGHVS and CDR2 FQNEAQ. This chain's CDR3 is CASSSTTRTSGGWDTQYF. The CDR3 DNA sequence: TGTGCCAGCAGCTCTACTACTCGGACTAGCGGGGGGTGGGATACGCAGTATTTT.

The CDR3 DNA reads as TGTGCCAGCAGCAACCACAGGGTCTCTGGGGCCAACGTCCTGACTTTC. The encoded protein is CASSNHRVSGANVLTF. The chain has TRBV9 and TRBJ2-6, with D possibly being TRBD1 (6 bases). The germline V gene has CDR1 SGDLS and CDR2 YYNGEE. Between the trimmed V and J ends, which lost 4 bases and 0 bases, there was a span of 11 bases. The length of the CDR3 is 16 residues.

The sample holds a few counts of this clone. CDR3 nucleotide sequence: TGTGCCAGCTCCGGGACTAACTATGGCTACACCTTC. It codes for CASSGTNYGYTF. This sequence joins TRBV7-9 and TRBJ1-2, with D hard to call. Trimming shortened V by 8 bases and J by 0 bases, and 7 bases separated the two germline ends. The CDR3 extends over 12 amino acids. The V gene's germline CDR1 is SEHNR and CDR2 FQNEAQ (reference sequence).

The V gene is TRBV11-3, the J gene TRBJ1-1; 7 nucleotides agree with TRBD1. Germline V gene sequence: CDR1 SGHNT, CDR2 YENEEA. The V gene end was trimmed by 4 bases and the J gene end by 2 bases; junction bases not matched to a gene: 10. The CDR3 length is 16 residues. CDR3 sequence: CASSSFGQDLNTEAFF. The DNA of the CDR3 is TGTGCCAGCAGCTCATTCGGACAGGACCTCAACACTGAAGCTTTCTTT. The whole variable domain, remainder taken from reference TRBV11-3 and TRBJ1-1, is EAGVVQSPRYKIIEKKQPVAFWCNPISGHNTLYWYLQNLGQGPELLIRYENEEAVDDSQLPKDRFSAERLKGVDSTLKIQPAELGDSAVYLCASSSFGQDLNTEAFFGQGTRLTVV.

The chain is built from TRBV7-8 and TRBJ1-1, with a tentative D call TRBD1 (6 bases). The V end lost 2 bases, the J end lost 3 bases, and 16 bases lay between the germline ends. The CDR3 spans 16 residues. CDR1 and CDR2 from the germline V gene are SGHVS and FQNEAQ. The CDR3 loop reads CASSLMDPGVHTEAFF. CDR3 DNA: TGTGCCAGCAGCTTAATGGATCCAGGGGTGCACACTGAAGCTTTCTTT.

V is TRBV2 and J is TRBJ2-3; 10 bases map to TRBD2. The CDR3 contains 17 residues. Germline values: CDR1 SNHLY, CDR2 FYNNEI. J was trimmed by 4 bases and V by 5 bases; bases with no gene match: 12. CDR3 sequence reads: CASSSPTGTSDPDTQYF. The CDR3 DNA sequence: TGTGCCAGCAGTTCCCCTACCGGGACTAGCGATCCAGATACGCAGTATTTT. Full variable domain (remainder filled in from reference TRBV2 and TRBJ2-3): EPEVTQTPSHQVTQMGQEVILRCVPISNHLYFYWYRQILGQKVEFLVSFYNNEISEKSEIFDDQFSVERPDGSNFTLKIRSTKLEDSAMYFCASSSPTGTSDPDTQYFGPGTRLTVL.

This chain uses TRBV2 with TRBJ1-1; 9 positions match TRBD1. Germline assignment: CDR1 SNHLY and CDR2 FYNNEI. Unmatched junction bases numbered 11, after V lost 9 bases and J lost 3 bases. The CDR3 covers 15 residues. The CDR3 nucleotides are TGTGCCAGACTCCGGGACAGGGTTATCGACACTGAAGCTTTCTTT. Translated: CARLRDRVIDTEAFF.

The V and J genes are TRBV5-5 and TRBJ2-1; 11 positions agree with TRBD2. This CDR3 comprises 15 residues. V lost 4 bases and J lost 6; bases outside the gene matches: 6. Germline V gives CDR1 SGHKS, CDR2 YYEKEE (reference sequence). The CDR3 loop reads CASSLTSGSFNEQFF. The CDR3 DNA reads TGTGCCAGCAGCCTAACTAGCGGGAGTTTCAATGAGCAGTTCTTC.

The rearrangement joins TRBV2 to TRBJ1-1; maybe TRBD1 (6 bases). Germline assignment: CDR1 SNHLY and CDR2 FYNNEI. The CDR3 runs 13 residues. Trimming took 8 bases from V and 6 from J, leaving 16 bases between them. CDR3 nucleotides: TGTGCCAGCGGGGGGGCCCTAAGCGCTGAAGCTTTCTTT. Protein product: CASGGALSAEAFF.

V and J are TRBV5-1 and TRBJ2-7; D perhaps matches TRBD2 (5 bases). Germline loops: CDR1 SGHRS, CDR2 YFSETQ. The CDR3 has 11 residues. V was clipped by 7 bases and J by 5 bases, with 10 bases between them. CDR3 DNA: TGCGCCAGCCCCTCGGAGGACGAGCAGTACTTC. Its protein is CASPSEDEQYF.

The V gene is TRBV9, the J gene TRBJ1-1; D remains ambiguous. Per germline, CDR1 SGDLS and CDR2 YYNGEE. V dropped 3 bases and J dropped 1 base, with 10 bases sitting between them. The CDR3 covers 14 residues. Written as DNA, the CDR3 is TGTGCCAGCAGCGCCCGACCGGGGAACACTGAAGCTTTCTTT. Encoded protein: CASSARPGNTEAFF.

As for this clone: The same CDR3 arises from other DNA sequences in this sample as well. The V call is TRBV2, the J call TRBJ1-4; TRBD1 matches at 7 bases. The CDR3 totals 13 residues. The J segment lost 7 bases and the V segment lost 4 bases, leaving 3 bases of the junction unmatched. Germline V gene data show CDR1 as SNHLY and CDR2 as FYNNEI. The CDR3 nucleotides are TGTGCCAGCAGTGGGACAGGCTTTGAAAAACTGTTTTTT. Amino acid sequence: CASSGTGFEKLFF.